What follows are 2 T cell receptor beta chains derived from one specimen sequenced in a study of blood T cell repertoires in COVID-19. The table came from immunoSEQ multiplex PCR; TCRdb's copy has only in-frame clones and leaves some out. The profile shows some 14,000 clones, roughly 73% of them singletons. Sequencing was carried out using peripheral blood. The source of these receptors is an older man with acute or convalescent COVID-19.

The gene calls are TRBV29-1 and TRBJ2-3, with TRBD2 as a possible D gene (5 bases). With 3 bases removed from V and 5 bases from J, the gap between germline ends came to 12 bases. The germline gives CDR1 SQVTM, CDR2 ANQGSEA. CDR3 length equals 13 residues. CDR3 in DNA: TGCAGCGTTGAGGTAATAGCGAGAGATACGCAGTATTTT. It yields the protein CSVEVIARDTQYF.

The chain carries TRBV5-1 and TRBJ2-1; TRBD2 matches 9 bases. Per the germline V gene, CDR1 is SGHRS and CDR2 is YFSETQ. The CDR3 is 16 residues long. Germline trimming cut 0 bases from V and 2 bases from J; bases unmatched to any gene: 3. The CDR3 region has the DNA TGCGCCAGCAGCTTGGAGCTAGCGGGAACCTACAATGAGCAGTTCTTC. It specifies CASSLELAGTYNEQFF.